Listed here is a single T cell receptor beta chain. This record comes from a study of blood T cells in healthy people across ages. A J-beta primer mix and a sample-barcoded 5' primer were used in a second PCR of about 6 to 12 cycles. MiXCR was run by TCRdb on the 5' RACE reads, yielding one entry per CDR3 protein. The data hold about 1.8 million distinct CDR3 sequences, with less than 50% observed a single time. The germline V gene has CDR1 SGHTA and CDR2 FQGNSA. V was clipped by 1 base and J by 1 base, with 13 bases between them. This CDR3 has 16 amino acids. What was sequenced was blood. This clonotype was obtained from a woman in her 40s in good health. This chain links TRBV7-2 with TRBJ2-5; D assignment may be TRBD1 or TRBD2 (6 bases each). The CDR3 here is CASSLGGRGFQETQYF. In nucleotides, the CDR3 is TGTGCCAGCAGCTTAGGGGGGCGGGGCTTCCAAGAGACCCAGTACTTC.